This entry lists 17 T cell receptor beta chains sequenced from one sample in a study of early T cells in non-severe SARS-CoV-2 infection. TCRdb passed the 5' RACE reads through MiXCR, listing each CDR3 protein once. The sample includes around 70,000 distinct CDR3 sequences, approximately 12% of them seen just once. The sequencing input was whole blood. The receptor set was obtained from an adult who was a healthcare worker with PCR-confirmed SARS-CoV-2 infection or an uninfected control (not recorded which).

This chain joins TRBV20-1 and TRBJ2-4; no firm D call. CDR3 length equals 14 residues. Trimming took 4 bases from V and 0 from J, leaving 10 bases between them. CDR1 and CDR2 (germline): DFQATT, SNEGSKA (reference sequence). CDR3 protein: CSATTVLAKNIQYF. For the CDR3, the DNA is TGCAGTGCTACTACAGTCCTAGCCAAAAACATTCAGTACTTC.

This clonotype was detected a few times. The chain carries TRBV4-3 and TRBJ1-2; 7 nucleotides line up with TRBD1. After removal of 0 bases from V and 4 bases from J, the junction contained 8 bases not matched to a gene. The CDR3 is made up of 16 amino acids. Germline V CDR1 and CDR2: LGHNA, YSLEER. CDR3 protein: CASSQEEGPGGYGYTF. The CDR3 DNA sequence: TGCGCCAGCAGCCAAGAAGAAGGCCCAGGGGGCTATGGCTACACCTTC.

The chain couples TRBV7-2 to TRBJ2-1; D remains ambiguous. The germline V and J ends were trimmed by 2 bases and 6 bases, with 2 bases remaining between them. The CDR3 length is 11 residues. CDR1 and CDR2 from the germline V gene are SGHTA and FQGNSA. This CDR3 reads CASSLINEQFF. DNA for the CDR3: TGTGCCAGCAGCTTAATCAATGAGCAGTTCTTC.

This chain uses TRBV12-3 or TRBV12-4 with TRBJ1-3; D is ambiguous. There are 17 residues in the CDR3. V shed 6 bases and J shed 0 bases, with 18 bases lying between them. CDR3 coding DNA: TGTGCCAGCAGCGGGCCATTGGCTTGGCTCTCTGGAAACACCATATATTTT. It codes for CASSGPLAWLSGNTIYF.

The table lists this clonotype with a few counts. The CDR3 protein is CASSLFWTGPSPDTDTQYF. The CDR3 DNA reads as TGTGCCAGCAGCTTATTTTGGACCGGTCCCAGTCCCGACACAGATACGCAGTATTTT. J is TRBJ2-3 and V is TRBV7-9; D is uncertain. Germline loops: CDR1 SEHNR, CDR2 FQNEAQ (reference sequence). V shed 2 bases and J shed 2 bases, with 23 bases lying between them. The CDR3 totals 19 residues. The full variable domain, rest sourced from reference TRBV7-9 and TRBJ2-3, is DTGVSQNPRHKITKRGQNVTFRCDPISEHNRLYWYRQTLGQGPEFLTYFQNEAQLEKSRLLSDRFSAERPKGSFSTLEIQRTEQGDSAMYLCASSLFWTGPSPDTDTQYFGPGTRLTVL.

This clonotype has just a few counts. This chain connects TRBV7-8 to TRBJ2-1, with D tentatively TRBD2 (5 bases). V dropped 0 bases and J dropped 8 bases, with 20 bases sitting between them. Germline loops: CDR1 SGHVS, CDR2 FQNEAQ. The CDR3 extends over 17 amino acids. Here the CDR3 DNA reads TGTGCCAGCAGCTTAGCGACTCTCAGCGGATTATTCGATGAGCAGTTCTTC. Its protein product is CASSLATLSGLFDEQFF.

This clonotype was observed at least ten times. V is TRBV5-1 and J is TRBJ1-1; 8 positions match TRBD1. The germline CDR1 and CDR2 sequences are SGHRS and YFSETQ. With V trimmed by 0 bases and J by 4 bases, 2 bases remained unmatched. The CDR3 has 14 residues. The CDR3 DNA reads as TGCGCCAGCAGCTTGGTTGGGACAGGCACTGAAGCTTTCTTT. Its translation: CASSLVGTGTEAFF.

This clonotype occurred many times. The chain links TRBV12-3 or TRBV12-4 to TRBJ1-6, with 7 positions matching TRBD1. This CDR3 comprises 15 residues. J lost 10 bases, V lost 6 bases, and 12 bases had no gene match. CDR3 sequence reads: CASRPLRGGGSPLHF. Here the CDR3 DNA reads TGTGCCAGCAGGCCTTTGAGAGGGGGCGGCTCACCCCTCCACTTT.

The chain combines TRBV12-3 or TRBV12-4 with TRBJ1-6, with D hard to call. V was trimmed by 5 bases and J by 8 bases, leaving 13 bases between them. The CDR3 spans 14 residues. The CDR3 nucleotides are TGTGCCAGCAGTCCGACGGGAGGTTATTCACCCCTCCACTTT. This sequence encodes CASSPTGGYSPLHF.

This clonotype was counted many times. V and J are TRBV18 and TRBJ1-3, with D perhaps TRBD1 (5 bases). This CDR3 spans 13 amino acids. V was clipped by 7 bases and J by 0 bases, with 7 bases between them. From germline, CDR1 is KGHSH and CDR2 LQKENI. CDR3 bases: TGTGCCAGCTGTGACAGCTCTGGAAACACCATATATTTT. Protein sequence: CASCDSSGNTIYF.

The CDR3 nucleotides read TGCAGTGCCACAGGGGCTTCTAACTATGGCTACACCTTC. This gives the protein CSATGASNYGYTF. This sequence joins TRBV20-1 and TRBJ1-2; TRBD1 matches at 7 bases. Germline V gene sequence: CDR1 DFQATT, CDR2 SNEGSKA (reference sequence). Trimming took 6 bases from V and 0 from J; bases not matched to a gene: 4. This CDR3 has 13 amino acids.

The V gene is TRBV24-1, the J gene TRBJ2-1; D is uncertain. V lost 3 bases, J lost 7 bases, and 9 bases lay in between. The V gene's germline CDR1 is KGHDR and CDR2 SFDVKD. This CDR3 is built from 13 residues. CDR3 region: CATSDARMNEQFF. In nucleotides, the CDR3 is TGTGCCACCAGTGATGCCCGGATGAATGAGCAGTTCTTC.

This clonotype was observed a few times. The chain has TRBV27 and TRBJ2-7; D possibly corresponds to TRBD1 (6 bases). V was trimmed by 6 bases and J by 0 bases, leaving 15 bases between them. The germline gives CDR1 MNHEY, CDR2 SMNVEV (reference sequence). This CDR3 region has 15 residues. DNA of the CDR3: TGTGCCAGCAGGCTCGCCCCGACAGGCTCCTACGAGCAGTACTTC. Protein: CASRLAPTGSYEQYF.

The V gene is TRBV12-3 or TRBV12-4, the J gene TRBJ1-1; 10 bases agree with TRBD1. J lost 3 bases, V lost 3 bases, and 4 bases had no gene match. The CDR3 has 15 residues. The DNA for the CDR3 is TGTGCCAGCAGTTTTAGGGGACAGGGGTACACTGAAGCTTTCTTT. Translation gives CASSFRGQGYTEAFF.

V gene TRBV27 combines with J gene TRBJ2-7; possibly TRBD1 or TRBD2 for D (5 bases each). The CDR3 extends over 12 amino acids. V lost 6 bases, J lost 5 bases, and 11 bases lay in between. Germline CDR1 MNHEY, CDR2 SMNVEV (reference sequence). The chain's CDR3 is CASSLGPNEQYF. In nucleotides, the CDR3 is TGTGCCAGCAGCCTGGGACCGAACGAGCAGTACTTC.

J is TRBJ2-1 and V is TRBV5-4; possible D gene TRBD1, 6 bases. CDR3 length: 15 residues. With 5 bases removed from V and 3 bases from J, the gap between germline ends came to 15 bases. The germline V gene has CDR1 SGHNT and CDR2 YYREEE (reference sequence). The CDR3 nucleotides are TGTGCCAGCAGACAGAGGGCAGGGGTCTACAATGAGCAGTTCTTC. Translation: CASRQRAGVYNEQFF.

This clonotype has a count of ten or more. The chain recombines TRBV20-1 with TRBJ2-7, with no clear D. V was shortened by 6 bases and J by 3 bases, with 18 bases between the two germline ends. The CDR3 extends over 14 amino acids. The V gene's germline CDR1 is DFQATT and CDR2 SNEGSKA (reference sequence). CDR3 loop: CSATPTDVLYEQYF. DNA of the CDR3: TGCAGTGCGACCCCAACCGATGTGCTCTACGAGCAGTACTTC.